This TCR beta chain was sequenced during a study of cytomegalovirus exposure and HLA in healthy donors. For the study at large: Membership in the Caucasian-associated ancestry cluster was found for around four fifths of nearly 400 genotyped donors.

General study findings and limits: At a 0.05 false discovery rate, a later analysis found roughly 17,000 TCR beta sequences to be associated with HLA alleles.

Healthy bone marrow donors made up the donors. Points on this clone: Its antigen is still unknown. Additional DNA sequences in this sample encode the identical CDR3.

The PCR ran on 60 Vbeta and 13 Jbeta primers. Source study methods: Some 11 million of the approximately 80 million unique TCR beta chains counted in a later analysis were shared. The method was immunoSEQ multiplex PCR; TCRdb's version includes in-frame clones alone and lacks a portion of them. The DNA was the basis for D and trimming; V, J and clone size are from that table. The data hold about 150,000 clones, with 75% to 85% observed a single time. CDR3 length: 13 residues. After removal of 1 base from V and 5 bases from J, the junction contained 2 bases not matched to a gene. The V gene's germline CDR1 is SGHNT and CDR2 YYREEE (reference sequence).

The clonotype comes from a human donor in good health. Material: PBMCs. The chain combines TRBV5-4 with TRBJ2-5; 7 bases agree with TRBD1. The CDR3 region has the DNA TGTGCCAGCAGCTTGAGGGGGCAGGAGACCCAGTACTTC. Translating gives CASSLRGQETQYF.